Listed below are T cell receptor beta chains from one sample, sequenced in a study of cytotoxic CD8 clonotypes in ibrutinib-treated CLL. Assay used: immunoSEQ multiplex PCR; TCRdb lists only in-frame clones, some missing. This table has more than 85,000 clones, almost 80% appearing once. The sample in question was PBMCs, obtained after 12 months of ibrutinib treatment. These receptors originate from a human donor with chronic lymphocytic leukemia. Both conserved end residues are part of each CDR3. A D gene is named only where the DNA matches it firmly. Clone size is stated in some rows and not others, as once, few, many or a class when expanded.

>TRBV27|TRBJ1-1|.|.
CASSQNSLMNTEAFF
TGTGCCAGCAGCCAAAACAGCCTCATGAACACTGAAGCTTTCTTT
>TRBV7-9|TRBJ2-7|few|TRBD1
CASSQDRGLEQYF
TGTGCCAGCAGCCAGGACAGGGGGCTCGAGCAGTACTTC
>TRBV5-1|TRBJ2-5|.|.
CARNRAGGKGSGEKTQYF
TGCGCCAGAAATCGGGCAGGGGGCAAAGGTAGCGGGGAAAAGACCCAGTACTTC
>TRBV27|TRBJ2-7|few|TRBD1
CASSPGQVYEQYF
TGTGCCAGCAGTCCGGGACAGGTCTACGAGCAGTACTTC
>TRBV7-2|TRBJ1-5|.|.
CASSSQASNQPQHF
TGTGCCAGCAGCTCCCAGGCTAGCAATCAGCCCCAGCATTTT
>TRBV10-2|TRBJ1-1|.|TRBD1
CASSGQGNTEAFF
TGCGCCAGCAGTGGACAGGGGAACACTGAAGCTTTCTTT
>TRBV29-1|TRBJ1-1|once|.
CSAHPGAEAFF
TGCAGCGCCCACCCGGGGGCTGAAGCTTTCTTT
>TRBV5-1|TRBJ2-2|once|.
CASSTNTGELFF
TGCGCCAGCAGCACGAACACCGGGGAGCTGTTTTTT
>TRBV7-2|TRBJ2-6|.|.
CASSSRGHARSGANVLTF
TGTGCCAGCAGCTCCCGGGGACACGCCCGCTCTGGGGCCAACGTCCTGACTTTC
>TRBV15|TRBJ2-1|.|.
CATSRGSPSYNEQFF
TGTGCCACCAGCAGAGGTAGCCCATCCTACAATGAGCAGTTCTTC
>TRBV28|TRBJ2-7|.|.
CASIDVLSGEQYF
TGTGCCAGCATTGATGTTCTCTCCGGCGAGCAGTACTTC
>TRBV2|TRBJ2-1|once|.
CASSDTGPGEQFF
TGTGCCAGCAGTGATACAGGGCCCGGTGAGCAGTTCTTC
>TRBV7-3|TRBJ2-3|.|.
CASSPGTTDTQYF
TGTGCCAGCAGCCCGGGGACCACAGATACGCAGTATTTT
>TRBV2|TRBJ2-2|.|.
CASIRRGQYTGELFF
TGTGCCAGCATTCGGCGGGGGCAGTACACCGGGGAGCTGTTTTTT
>TRBV5-8|TRBJ1-1|few|TRBD1
CASSLLGTANTEAFF
TGTGCCAGCAGCTTGTTGGGGACAGCGAACACTGAAGCTTTCTTT
>TRBV5-4|TRBJ1-6|.|.
CASSLTGNYNSPLHF
TGTGCCAGCAGCCTCACAGGGAACTATAATTCACCCCTCCACTTT
>TRBV4-2|TRBJ1-1|.|.
CASSQDDQSPTEAFF
TGTGCCAGCAGCCAAGACGACCAGTCACCCACTGAAGCTTTCTTT
>TRBV11-3|TRBJ2-5|.|TRBD1
CASSQTGGFFGQETQYF
TGTGCCAGCAGCCAAACAGGGGGCTTTTTTGGCCAAGAGACCCAGTACTTC
>TRBV2|TRBJ1-4|.|.
CASSGRIPGEKLFF
TGTGCCAGCAGCGGACGGATCCCGGGGGAAAAACTGTTTTTT
>TRBV7-8|TRBJ1-2|.|.
CASSLEISPYGYTF
TGTGCCAGCAGCTTAGAAATTTCCCCCTATGGCTACACCTTC
>TRBV5-5|TRBJ2-3|.|TRBD2
CASSLASGKDTQYF
TGTGCCAGCAGCTTGGCTAGCGGGAAAGATACGCAGTATTTT
>TRBV27|TRBJ2-1|few|.
CASGGLGNNEQFF
TGTGCCAGCGGGGGGTTGGGAAACAATGAGCAGTTCTTC
>TRBV7-3|TRBJ2-6|.|TRBD1
CASSLRGQVPSGANVLTF
TGTGCCAGCAGCTTACGGGGACAGGTCCCCTCTGGGGCCAACGTCCTGACTTTC
>TRBV5-1|TRBJ1-6|.|TRBD1
CASSLGQGASGSPLHF
TGCGCCAGCAGCTTGGGGCAGGGGGCTTCTGGTTCACCCCTCCACTTT
>TRBV10-1|TRBJ2-2|.|TRBD2
CASSATGGTGELFF
TGCGCCAGCAGTGCCACCGGGGGGACCGGGGAGCTGTTTTTT
>TRBV19|TRBJ2-2|.|TRBD1
CASSHDRTGPGELFF
TGTGCCAGTAGCCACGACAGGACAGGGCCCGGGGAGCTGTTTTTT
>TRBV30|TRBJ1-6|.|TRBD1
CAWCPGQGNSPLHF
TGTGCCTGGTGTCCGGGACAGGGAAATTCACCCCTCCACTTT
>TRBV23-1|TRBJ1-4|.|TRBD1
CASSQSQGSNEKLFF
TGCGCCAGCAGTCAATCACAGGGGAGTAATGAAAAACTGTTTTTT
>TRBV7-2|TRBJ2-1|.|TRBD2
CASSLGLASNEQFF
TGTGCCAGCAGCTTAGGACTAGCGTCCAATGAGCAGTTCTTC